This record covers a single T cell receptor beta chain. The observed sequence ends 3 residues before the CDR3 terminus, with the missing tail filled in from the germline J gene. Sequencing used immunoSEQ multiplex PCR; TCRdb keeps in-frame clones, though not all of them. The repertoire table contains 30,000 to 35,000 clones. The V gene's germline CDR1 is SGHDT and CDR2 YYEEEE. This CDR3 has 15 amino acids. V lost 1 base and J lost 3, with 13 bases in between. This entry belongs to a study of Tregs in tolerant kidney transplant recipients. Across the study: Recipients received nonmyeloablative bone marrow transplants from related graft donors, with transient mixed chimerism.

The TCR was taken from a human donor who received a combined kidney and bone marrow transplant. The sequencing used CD8+ T cells from blood, collected before the transplant. The V call is TRBV5-6, the J call TRBJ1-2; D unclear. Partial CDR3 DNA: TGTGCCAGCAGCTTGTTCGTCAGTGTTTACTATGGC. Residues: CASSLFVSVYYG. The whole CDR3 protein reads CASSLFVSVYYGYTF. The complete variable domain, with remaining parts taken from reference TRBV5-6 and TRBJ1-2, reads DAGVTQSPTHLIKTRGQQVTLRCSPKSGHDTVSWYQQALGQGPQFIFQYYEEEERQRGNFPDRFSGHQFPNYSSELNVNALLLGDSALYLCASSLFVSVYYGYTFGSGTRLTVV.